The present T cell receptor (beta chain) was sequenced within a study of shared clonotypes between healthy human individuals (dated by TCRdb to between 2020 and 2021). Looking at the study overall: A couple of women and a few men aged 18 to 49 years were included in the cohort. To estimate repertoire size and how much clonotypes are shared between individuals, the study performed deep sequencing of blood TCR repertoires from about five healthy adults. For each donor, three plates each were used for CD4 naive and CD4 memory, two plates were used for CD8 naive, and one plate was used for CD8 memory. Leukapheresis yielded between about 0.9 and 9.5 billion PBMCs per donor. Different laboratories and diverse techniques were used to prepare libraries and sequence TCR repertoires, to increase sequencing depth and limit assay-specific biases. What the work shows at the level of the full study, not this receptor alone: Pairwise subsampling led to the expectation that sequencing depth would affect the degree of clonotype sharing among donors. Naive subsets generally had larger estimated clonotype richness than memory subsets. Incomplete sequencing was indicated by rarefaction of sorted-subset datasets, despite the large sequencing depth. Across several donors, approximately 4.9% of naive CD4, roughly 3.3% of naive CD8, 2.3% of memory CD4, and roughly 0.41% of memory CD8 clonotypes were shared. Clonotypes shared by all four sorted-subset donors showed higher generation probabilities than non-shared clonotypes. Sampling was restricted to blood, and TCR repertoires in tissue are likely to differ from TCR repertoires in blood. The small number of donors limited the genetic and exposure-history diversity represented.

TCR CDR3 regions were amplified from genomic DNA by multiplex PCR using the deep immunoSEQ assay. Extracted genomic DNA from each cell subset was spread evenly across all wells of several immunoSEQ 96-well plates, with each plate serving as a replicate. For sorted subsets, approximately 210 ng genomic DNA, equal to about 30,000 T cell genomes, was loaded into each replicate PCR. Purified libraries were measured with a Qubit 3.0 fluorometer, size-checked on a Bioanalyzer 2100, and measured again with the KAPA Library Quantification kit. Each immunoSEQ 96-well plate was sequenced on its own single-read 150-cycle Illumina NextSeq 550 flow cell. As for the original processing: Because the immunoSEQ output included only junctional sequences and no quality scores, the filtering could not be the same as the filtering used for full-length reads. To assign V/J genes and CDR3, sequences were annotated using PyIR, a Python wrapper for IgBLAST v1.9, with IMGT germline references. Reads were removed for weak V/J assignments (E-value above 1e-6), missing CDR3, stop codons, out-of-frame junctions, or ambiguous translated residues. V3J clonotypes were defined as sequences sharing an identical inferred V gene, J gene, and CDR3 amino acid sequence. The percentage overlap between two repertoires was calculated by dividing the number of shared unique clonotypes by the size of the smaller repertoire. RTK rarefaction, the Chao1 estimator, and Recon v2.1 estimates of unobserved clonotypes were used to assess repertoire richness. OLGA was used to compute generation probabilities for all TCRbeta clonotypes that the gDNA method yielded from several donors. In its TCRdb copy, this immuneACCESS table keeps in-frame sequences only and misses some clones. Where compared with another copy, unresolved V genes explain less than half of these, and the others have no known cause. For V, J and clone size, that table is used; D and trimming come from the DNA. The sample table holds 2 million to 2.5 million clones, of which roughly 95% were seen once. Approximately 0.13% of the sample comes from the top ten.

The donors were healthy, HIV-negative adults with no recently reported acute infections or vaccinations. Every donor was a Caucasian adult living in Nashville, Tennessee, USA. CD4+ T cells were enriched through magnetic negative selection, after which naive cells were positively selected on CD45RA and the remaining negative fraction served as the memory subset. After blood collection by leukapheresis, PBMCs were isolated using Ficoll-Histopaque density gradient centrifugation and then cryopreserved in the vapor phase of liquid nitrogen. Analytical flow cytometry was used to check the purity and quantity of every magnetically sorted T cell population. Genomic DNA was isolated from each sorted fraction and quantified by UV absorbance on a Nanodrop 2000c. In regard to this clone: This clone's antigen is unknown. One end of the junction does not line up with germline, which may come from a read error. In the same sample, other DNA sequences code for this CDR3.

The origin of this receptor is a man younger than 35 in good health. The material sequenced was naive CD4+ T cells sorted from blood. The cell subset or site label for this specimen denotes: CD45RA+ positively selected.

The CDR3 protein: CASSLVGLQETQYF. The DNA sequence follows: TGTGCTAGCAGCTTAGTGGGACTCCAAGAGACCCAGTACTTC. Recombination connected TRBV7-7 to TRBJ2-5; matching of 6 bases hints at TRBD2 as the D gene. CDR1 and CDR2 (SSHAT, FNYEAQ) derive from the germline V gene (reference sequence). The CDR3 measures 14 amino acids from cysteine to phenylalanine. Of the read, only the CDR3 DNA is kept; its 42 bases are in frame from base 1.